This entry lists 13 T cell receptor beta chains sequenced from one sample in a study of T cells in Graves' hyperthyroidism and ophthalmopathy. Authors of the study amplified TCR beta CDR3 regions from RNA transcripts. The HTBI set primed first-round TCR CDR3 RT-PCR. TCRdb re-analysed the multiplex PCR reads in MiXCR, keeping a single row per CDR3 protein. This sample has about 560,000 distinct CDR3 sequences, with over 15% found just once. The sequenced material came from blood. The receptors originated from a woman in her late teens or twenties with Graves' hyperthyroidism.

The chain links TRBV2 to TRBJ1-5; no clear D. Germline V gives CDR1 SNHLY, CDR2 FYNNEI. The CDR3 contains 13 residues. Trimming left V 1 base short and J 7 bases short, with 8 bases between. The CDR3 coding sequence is TGTGCCAGCAGTGAAGACACACTCCAGCCCCAGCATTTT. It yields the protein CASSEDTLQPQHF.

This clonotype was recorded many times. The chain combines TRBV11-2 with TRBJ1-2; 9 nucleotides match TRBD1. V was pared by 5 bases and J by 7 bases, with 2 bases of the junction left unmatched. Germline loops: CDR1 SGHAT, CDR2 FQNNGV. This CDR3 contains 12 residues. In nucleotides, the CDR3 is TGTGCCAGCAGCCGGACAGGGGTTGGCTACACCTTC. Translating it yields CASSRTGVGYTF.

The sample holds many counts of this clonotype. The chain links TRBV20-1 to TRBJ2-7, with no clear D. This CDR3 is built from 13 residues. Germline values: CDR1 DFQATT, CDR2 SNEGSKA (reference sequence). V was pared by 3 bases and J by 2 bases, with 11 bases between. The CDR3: CSASLDGTYEQYF. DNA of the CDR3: TGCAGTGCTAGCCTGGACGGCACCTACGAGCAGTACTTC.

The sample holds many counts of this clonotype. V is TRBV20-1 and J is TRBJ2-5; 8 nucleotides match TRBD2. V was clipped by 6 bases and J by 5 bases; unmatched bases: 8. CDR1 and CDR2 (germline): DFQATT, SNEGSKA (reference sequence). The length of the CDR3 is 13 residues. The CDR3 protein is CSAAGGAGETQYF. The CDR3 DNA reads TGCAGTGCCGCCGGGGGGGCCGGGGAGACCCAGTACTTC.

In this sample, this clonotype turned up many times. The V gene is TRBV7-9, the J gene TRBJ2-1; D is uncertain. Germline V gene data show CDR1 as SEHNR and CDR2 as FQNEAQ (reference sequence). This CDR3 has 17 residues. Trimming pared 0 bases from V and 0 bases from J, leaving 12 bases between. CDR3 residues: CASSLAQGGGSYNEQFF. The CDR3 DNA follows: TGTGCCAGCAGCTTAGCGCAAGGCGGTGGCTCCTACAATGAGCAGTTCTTC.

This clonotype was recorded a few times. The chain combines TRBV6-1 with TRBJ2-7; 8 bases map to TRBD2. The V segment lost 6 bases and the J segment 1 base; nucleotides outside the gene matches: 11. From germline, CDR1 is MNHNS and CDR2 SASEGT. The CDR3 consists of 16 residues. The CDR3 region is CASRRRAGEGSYEQYF. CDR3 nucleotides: TGTGCCAGCAGAAGACGAGCGGGAGAGGGATCCTACGAGCAGTACTTC.

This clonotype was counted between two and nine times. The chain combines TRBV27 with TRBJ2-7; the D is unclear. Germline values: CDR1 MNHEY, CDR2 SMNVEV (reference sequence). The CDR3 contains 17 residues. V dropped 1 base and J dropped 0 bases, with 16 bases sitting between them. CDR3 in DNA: TGTGCCAGCAGTTTATTAGCCGTCGGACGTCTCTCCTACGAGCAGTACTTC. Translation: CASSLLAVGRLSYEQYF.

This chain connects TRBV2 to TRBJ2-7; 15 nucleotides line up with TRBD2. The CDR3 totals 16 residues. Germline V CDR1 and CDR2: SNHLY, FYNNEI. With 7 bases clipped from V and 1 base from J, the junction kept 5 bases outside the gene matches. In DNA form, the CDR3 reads TGTGCCAGCAAAGGACTAGCGGGAGGGAGATCCTACGAGCAGTACTTC. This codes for CASKGLAGGRSYEQYF.

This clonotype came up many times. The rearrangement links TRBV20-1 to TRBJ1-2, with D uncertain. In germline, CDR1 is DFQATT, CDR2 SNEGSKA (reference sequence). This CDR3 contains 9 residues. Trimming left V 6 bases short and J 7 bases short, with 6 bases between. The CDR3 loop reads CSAPGGYTF. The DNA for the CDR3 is TGCAGTGCCCCAGGTGGCTACACCTTC.

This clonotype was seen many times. The CDR3 is CASSFGWEREQYF. CDR3 nucleotides: TGTGCCAGCAGCTTTGGGTGGGAGCGCGAGCAGTACTTC. This chain uses TRBV7-2 with TRBJ2-7; TRBD2 is a possible D gene (5 bases). Germline loops: CDR1 SGHTA, CDR2 FQGNSA. The germline V and J ends were trimmed by 3 bases and 6 bases, with 12 bases remaining between them. The CDR3 extends over 13 amino acids.

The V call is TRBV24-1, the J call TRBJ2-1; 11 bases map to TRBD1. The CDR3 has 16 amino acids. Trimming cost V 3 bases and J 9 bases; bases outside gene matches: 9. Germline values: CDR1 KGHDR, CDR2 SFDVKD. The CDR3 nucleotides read TGTGCCACCAGTGATCCAACCGGGACAGGGGGATTTGAGCAGTTCTTC. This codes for CATSDPTGTGGFEQFF.

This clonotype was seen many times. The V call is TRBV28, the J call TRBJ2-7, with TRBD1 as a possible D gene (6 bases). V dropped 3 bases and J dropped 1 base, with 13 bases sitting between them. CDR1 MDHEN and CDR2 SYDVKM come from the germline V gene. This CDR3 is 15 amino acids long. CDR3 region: CASSFWGLVSYEQYF. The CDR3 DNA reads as TGTGCCAGCAGTTTCTGGGGGCTAGTGTCCTACGAGCAGTACTTC.

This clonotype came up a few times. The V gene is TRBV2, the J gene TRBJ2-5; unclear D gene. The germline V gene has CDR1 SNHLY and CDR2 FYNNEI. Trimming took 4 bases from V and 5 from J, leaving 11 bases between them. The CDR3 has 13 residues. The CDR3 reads CASSVGLVETQYF. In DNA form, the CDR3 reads TGTGCCAGCAGTGTTGGGTTAGTCGAGACCCAGTACTTC.